This T cell receptor (beta chain) comes out of a study of blood T cell repertoires in COVID-19. Measured with immunoSEQ multiplex PCR; TCRdb has only the in-frame clones, and not every one. This sample has approximately 400,000 clones, with roughly four fifths found just once. The clonotype comes from a woman in her forties or fifties who had recovered from COVID-19. The specimen was PBMCs or T cells enriched from blood (not recorded which).

The CDR3 DNA reads as TGTGCCTGGAGTGTCCTGGGTAGCGGGGGATACAATGAGCAGTTCTTC. Protein sequence: CAWSVLGSGGYNEQFF. This rearrangement joins TRBV30 to TRBJ2-1, with 9 bases aligning to TRBD2. The CDR3 length is 16 residues. Trimming at V came to 0 bases and at J to 4 bases, leaving 7 bases not matched to a gene. Germline V gives CDR1 GTSNPN, CDR2 SVGIG (reference sequence).